In its sample, the clone carrying this TCR beta chain was seen a few times. Authors' analysis steps: Nucleated cell number was recorded as an estimate derived from reference gene primer amplification. Method: immunoSEQ multiplex PCR; TCRdb's copy keeps in-frame clones and lacks some. The D gene and trimming were derived from the DNA, and the V and J assignments and clone size from that table. Of about 220,000 clones in the sample, approximately 82% are singletons; the top ten hold 15%. This sample is part of a study of blood T cell repertoires in COVID-19. Germline-derived CDR1 and CDR2 are SNHLY and FYNNEI. The CDR3 runs 17 residues. The J segment lost 8 bases and the V segment lost 6 bases, leaving 20 bases of the junction unmatched. Donors in Cohort 3 who had recovered were those with two negative PCRs, healthcare professional clearance, or resolution of their symptoms.

V is TRBV2 and J is TRBJ1-2; 8 bases match TRBD1. This receptor was identified in a man aged 35 to 55 who had recovered from COVID-19. The material sequenced was PBMCs or T cells enriched from blood (not recorded which). The CDR3 coding sequence is TGTGCCAGCAGCGTAGGACAGGGTCAGGTACAGGATGGGGGCTACACCTTC. Amino acids: CASSVGQGQVQDGGYTF. Full variable domain (remainder filled in from reference TRBV2 and TRBJ1-2): EPEVTQTPSHQVTQMGQEVILRCVPISNHLYFYWYRQILGQKVEFLVSFYNNEISEKSEIFDDQFSVERPDGSNFTLKIRSTKLEDSAMYFCASSVGQGQVQDGGYTFGSGTRLTVV.